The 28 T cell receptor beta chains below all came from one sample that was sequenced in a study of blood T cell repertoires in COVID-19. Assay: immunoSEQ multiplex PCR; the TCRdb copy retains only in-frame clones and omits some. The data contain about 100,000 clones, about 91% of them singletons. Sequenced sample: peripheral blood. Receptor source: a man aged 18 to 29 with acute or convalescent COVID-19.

CDR3 coding DNA: TGTGCCACCAGCACCCGGACTTCTTACGAGCAGTACTTC. Protein sequence: CATSTRTSYEQYF. This chain connects TRBV15 to TRBJ2-7; TRBD2 is a possible D gene (5 bases). The CDR3 length is 13 residues. Looked up from germline, CDR1 is LNHNV and CDR2 is YYDKDF (reference sequence). V was cut by 4 bases and J by 4 bases, with 11 bases left in between.

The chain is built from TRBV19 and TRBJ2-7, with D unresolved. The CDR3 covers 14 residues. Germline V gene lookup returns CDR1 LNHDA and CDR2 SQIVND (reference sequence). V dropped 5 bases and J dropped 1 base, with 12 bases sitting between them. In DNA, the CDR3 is TGTGCCAGTAGTCCCACAGCCAGTTCCTACGAGCAGTACTTC. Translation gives CASSPTASSYEQYF.

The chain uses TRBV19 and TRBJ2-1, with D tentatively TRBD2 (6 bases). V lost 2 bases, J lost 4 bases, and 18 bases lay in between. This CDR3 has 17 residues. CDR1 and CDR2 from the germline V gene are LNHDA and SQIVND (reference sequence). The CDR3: CASSIITGVGSYNEQFF. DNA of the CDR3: TGTGCCAGTAGTATAATAACGGGAGTCGGGTCTTACAATGAGCAGTTCTTC.

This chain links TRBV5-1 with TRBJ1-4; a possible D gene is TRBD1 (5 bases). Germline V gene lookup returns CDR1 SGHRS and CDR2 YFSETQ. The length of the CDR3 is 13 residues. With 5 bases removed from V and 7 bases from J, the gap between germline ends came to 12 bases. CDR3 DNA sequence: TGCGCCAGCAGAGACAGTACGGCTGAAAAACTGTTTTTT. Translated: CASRDSTAEKLFF.

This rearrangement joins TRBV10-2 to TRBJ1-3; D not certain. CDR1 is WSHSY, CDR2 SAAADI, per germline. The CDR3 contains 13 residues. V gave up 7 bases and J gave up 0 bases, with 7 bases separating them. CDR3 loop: CASTVDSGNTIYF. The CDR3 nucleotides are TGCGCCAGCACCGTAGACTCTGGAAACACCATATATTTT.

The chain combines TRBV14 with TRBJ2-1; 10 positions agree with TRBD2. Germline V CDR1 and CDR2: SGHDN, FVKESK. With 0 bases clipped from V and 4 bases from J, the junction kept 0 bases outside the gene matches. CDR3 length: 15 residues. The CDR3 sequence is CASSQEAGGYNEQFF. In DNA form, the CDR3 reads TGTGCCAGCAGCCAAGAAGCGGGAGGGTACAATGAGCAGTTCTTC.

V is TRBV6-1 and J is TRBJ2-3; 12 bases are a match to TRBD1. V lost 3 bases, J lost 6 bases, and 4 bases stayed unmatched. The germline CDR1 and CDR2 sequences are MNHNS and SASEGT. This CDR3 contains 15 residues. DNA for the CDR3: TGTGCCAGCAGTGAGGGGACAGGGGGCAGGGATACGCAGTATTTT. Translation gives CASSEGTGGRDTQYF.

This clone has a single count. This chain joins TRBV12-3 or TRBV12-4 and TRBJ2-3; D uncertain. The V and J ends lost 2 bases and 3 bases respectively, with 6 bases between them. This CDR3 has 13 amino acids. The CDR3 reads CASSLRVTDTQYF. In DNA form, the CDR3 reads TGTGCCAGCAGTTTAAGAGTAACAGATACGCAGTATTTT.

The CDR3 DNA reads TGTGCCACCAGTACTAGCGGCACAGATACGCAGTATTTT. Translated: CATSTSGTDTQYF. The V gene is TRBV24-1, the J gene TRBJ2-3; 7 nucleotides line up with TRBD2. This CDR3 is built from 13 residues. Germline CDR1 is KGHDR and CDR2 is SFDVKD. J was trimmed by 1 base and V by 6 bases; bases with no gene match: 0.

The CDR3 region is CASSFKGGPETQYF. The CDR3, as DNA: TGTGCCAGCAGCTTTAAGGGAGGGCCCGAGACCCAGTACTTC. The chain carries TRBV5-4 and TRBJ2-5; TRBD2 matches at 7 bases. The CDR3 totals 14 residues. Trimming removed 2 bases from V and 5 bases from J; junction bases left unmatched: 6. The germline V gene has CDR1 SGHNT and CDR2 YYREEE (reference sequence). The whole variable domain, remainder taken from reference TRBV5-4 and TRBJ2-5, is ETGVTQSPTHLIKTRGQQVTLRCSSQSGHNTVSWYQQALGQGPQFIFQYYREEENGRGNFPPRFSGLQFPNYSSELNVNALELDDSALYLCASSFKGGPETQYFGPGTRLLVL.

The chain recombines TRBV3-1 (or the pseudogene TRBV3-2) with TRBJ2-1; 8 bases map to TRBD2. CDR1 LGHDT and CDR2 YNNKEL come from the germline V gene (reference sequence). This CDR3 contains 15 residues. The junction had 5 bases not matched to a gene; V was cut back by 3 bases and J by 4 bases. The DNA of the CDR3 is TGTGCCAGCAGCCAGATGACTAGCGAGTACAATGAGCAGTTCTTC. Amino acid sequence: CASSQMTSEYNEQFF.

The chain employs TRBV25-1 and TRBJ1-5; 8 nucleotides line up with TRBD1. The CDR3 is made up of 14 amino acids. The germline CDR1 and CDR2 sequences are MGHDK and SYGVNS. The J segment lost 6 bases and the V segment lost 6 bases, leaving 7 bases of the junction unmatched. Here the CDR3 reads CASSRTGGGQPQHF. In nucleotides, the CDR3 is TGTGCCAGCAGCCGAACAGGGGGAGGTCAGCCCCAGCATTTT.

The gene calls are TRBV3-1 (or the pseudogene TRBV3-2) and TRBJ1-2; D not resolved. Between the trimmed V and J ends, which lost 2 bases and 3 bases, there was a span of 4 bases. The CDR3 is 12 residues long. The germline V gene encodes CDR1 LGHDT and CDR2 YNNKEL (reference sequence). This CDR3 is CASSQYDYGYTF. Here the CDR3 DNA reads TGTGCCAGCAGCCAATATGACTATGGCTACACCTTC.

CDR3 in DNA: TGTGCCAGCAGCTCCGTCATGGGGCCTGGGGCCAACGTCCTGACTTTC. Residues: CASSSVMGPGANVLTF. The V gene is TRBV11-2, the J gene TRBJ2-6, with a weak D call TRBD1 (5 bases). CDR3 size: 16 residues. In germline, CDR1 is SGHAT, CDR2 FQNNGV. V shed 4 bases and J shed 2 bases, with 12 bases lying between them.

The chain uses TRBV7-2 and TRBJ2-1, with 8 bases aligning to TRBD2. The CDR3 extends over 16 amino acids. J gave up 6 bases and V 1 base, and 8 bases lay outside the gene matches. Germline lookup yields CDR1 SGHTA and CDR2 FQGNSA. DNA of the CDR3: TGTGCCAGCAGCTTAGGGGGCGGGAGGAGTCTCAATGAGCAGTTCTTC. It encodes CASSLGGGRSLNEQFF.

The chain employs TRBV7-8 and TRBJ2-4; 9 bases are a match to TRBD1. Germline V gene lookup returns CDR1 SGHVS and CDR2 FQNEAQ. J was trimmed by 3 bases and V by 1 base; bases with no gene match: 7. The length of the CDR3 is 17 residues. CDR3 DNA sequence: TGTGCCAGCAGCTTAGGAGCGGGACAGGGTGTCAAAAACATTCAGTACTTC. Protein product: CASSLGAGQGVKNIQYF.

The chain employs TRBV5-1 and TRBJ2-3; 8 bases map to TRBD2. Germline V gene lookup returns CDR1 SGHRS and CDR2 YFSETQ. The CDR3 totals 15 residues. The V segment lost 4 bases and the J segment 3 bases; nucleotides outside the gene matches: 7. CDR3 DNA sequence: TGCGCCAGCAGCACGGGCCGCGGGAGGACAGATACGCAGTATTTT. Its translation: CASSTGRGRTDTQYF.

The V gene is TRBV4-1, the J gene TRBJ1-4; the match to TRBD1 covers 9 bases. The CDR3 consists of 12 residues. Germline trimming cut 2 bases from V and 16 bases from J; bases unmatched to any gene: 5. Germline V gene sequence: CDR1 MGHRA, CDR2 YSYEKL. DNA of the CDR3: TGCGCCAGCAGCCAATCCGGGACAGGGCCGTTTTTT. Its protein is CASSQSGTGPFF.

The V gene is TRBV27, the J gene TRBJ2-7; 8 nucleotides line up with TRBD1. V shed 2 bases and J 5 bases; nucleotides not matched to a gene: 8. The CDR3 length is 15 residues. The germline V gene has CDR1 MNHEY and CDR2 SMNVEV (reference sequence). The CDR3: CASSLNSRGLNEQYF. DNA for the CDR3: TGTGCCAGCAGTTTAAATAGCAGGGGGCTGAACGAGCAGTACTTC.

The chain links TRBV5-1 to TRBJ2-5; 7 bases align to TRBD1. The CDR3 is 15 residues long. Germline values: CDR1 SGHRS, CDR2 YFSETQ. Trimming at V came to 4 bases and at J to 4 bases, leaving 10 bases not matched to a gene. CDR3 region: CASSPTLTGTETQYF. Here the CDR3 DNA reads TGCGCCAGCAGCCCTACCTTGACAGGGACAGAGACCCAGTACTTC.

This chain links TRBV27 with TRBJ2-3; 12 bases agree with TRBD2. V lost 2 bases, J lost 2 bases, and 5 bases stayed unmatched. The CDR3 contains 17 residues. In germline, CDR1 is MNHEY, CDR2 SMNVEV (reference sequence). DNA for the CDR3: TGTGCCAGCAGTTTAGGGGGACTAGCGGGCCCCACAGATACGCAGTATTTT. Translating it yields CASSLGGLAGPTDTQYF.

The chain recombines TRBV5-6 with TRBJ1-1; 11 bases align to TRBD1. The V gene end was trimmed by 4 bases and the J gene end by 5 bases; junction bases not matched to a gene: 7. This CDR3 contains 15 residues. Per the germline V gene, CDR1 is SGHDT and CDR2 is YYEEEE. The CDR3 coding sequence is TGTGCCAGCAGCGCCCAGGGACAGGGGGGGACTGAAGCTTTCTTT. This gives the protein CASSAQGQGGTEAFF.

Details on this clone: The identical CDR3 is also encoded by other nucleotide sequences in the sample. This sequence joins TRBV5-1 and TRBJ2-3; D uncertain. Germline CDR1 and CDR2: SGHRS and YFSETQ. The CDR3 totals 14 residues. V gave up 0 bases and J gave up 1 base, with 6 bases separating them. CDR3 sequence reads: CASSLDRGTDTQYF. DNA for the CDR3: TGCGCCAGCAGCTTGGACAGAGGCACAGATACGCAGTATTTT.

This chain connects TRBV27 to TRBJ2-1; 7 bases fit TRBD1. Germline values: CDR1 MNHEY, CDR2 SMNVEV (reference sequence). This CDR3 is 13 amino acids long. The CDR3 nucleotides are TGTGCAGTACAGGGGTCAACTTACAATGAGCAGTTCTTC. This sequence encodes CAVQGSTYNEQFF.

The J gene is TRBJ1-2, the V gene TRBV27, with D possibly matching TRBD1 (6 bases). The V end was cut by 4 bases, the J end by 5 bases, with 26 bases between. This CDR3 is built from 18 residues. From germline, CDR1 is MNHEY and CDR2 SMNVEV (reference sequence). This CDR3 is CASSSTWTDSSTGYGYTF. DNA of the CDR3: TGTGCCAGCAGTTCAACTTGGACGGACAGTTCAACCGGGTATGGCTACACCTTC.

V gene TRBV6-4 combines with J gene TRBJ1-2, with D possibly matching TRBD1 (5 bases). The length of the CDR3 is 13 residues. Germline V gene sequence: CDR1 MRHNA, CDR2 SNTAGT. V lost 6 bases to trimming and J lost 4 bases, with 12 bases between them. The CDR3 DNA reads TGTGCCAGCAGCGATTCGGGGGTCTATGGCTACACCTTC. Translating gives CASSDSGVYGYTF.

CDR3 sequence reads: CASRVLPNTEAFF. CDR3 sequence (DNA): TGTGCCAGCAGGGTTCTACCGAACACTGAAGCTTTCTTT. The chain employs TRBV6-4 and TRBJ1-1; D is ambiguous. The CDR3 loop spans 13 amino acids. Germline CDR1 and CDR2: MRHNA and SNTAGT. Between the trimmed V and J ends, which lost 6 bases and 1 base, there was a span of 9 bases.

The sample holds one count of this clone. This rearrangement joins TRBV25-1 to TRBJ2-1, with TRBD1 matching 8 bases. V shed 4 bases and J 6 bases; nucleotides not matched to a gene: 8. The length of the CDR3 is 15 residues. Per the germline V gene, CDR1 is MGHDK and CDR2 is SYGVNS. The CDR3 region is CASSAYRGDRNEQFF. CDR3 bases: TGTGCCAGCAGTGCGTACAGGGGGGACCGCAATGAGCAGTTCTTC.